These 11 T cell receptor beta chains were sequenced from one sample in a study of T cells after yellow fever vaccination (dated by TCRdb to the late 2010s). In the paper's terms, the treatment or condition label means: live attenuated yellow fever vaccine strain. Library preparation employed 5' RACE. The sequencing machine was an Illumina HiSeq 2500. TCRdb itself trimmed the public reads at Q25 with fastp, ran MiXCR and retained productive beta chains. Each CDR3 protein appears once, grouped with its most common genes and DNA. In all, the sample holds some 110,000 distinct CDR3 sequences, and 8.4% of those were seen once. The leading ten clones occupy less than 30% of the sample. The specimen comprised CD8+ T cells sorted from PBMCs, sampled 45 days after the yellow fever booster vaccination. The receptors shown here come from a man aged 30-40 years who received the YFV17D yellow fever vaccine.

This clonotype occurred many times. This chain connects TRBV18 to TRBJ2-5; D remains unclear. The CDR3 runs to 18 residues. The V end was cut by 0 bases, the J end by 1 base, with 18 bases between. From germline, CDR1 is KGHSH and CDR2 LQKENI. CDR3 amino acids: CASSPPTRTKLSQETQYF. The CDR3 bases are TGTGCCAGCTCACCACCGACCCGTACCAAGTTAAGCCAAGAGACCCAGTACTTC.

The genes are TRBV25-1 and TRBJ2-7; D is undetermined. The germline V and J ends were trimmed by 4 bases and 7 bases, with 11 bases remaining between them. This CDR3 comprises 12 residues. The germline V gene has CDR1 MGHDK and CDR2 SYGVNS. The CDR3 loop reads CASSVGGVEQYF. Here the CDR3 DNA reads TGTGCCAGCAGTGTGGGTGGGGTGGAGCAGTACTTC.

At least ten counts were recorded for this clonotype. The chain links TRBV20-1 to TRBJ2-3, with D possibly being TRBD2 (6 bases). V lost 6 bases to trimming and J lost 4 bases, with 14 bases between them. This CDR3 has 13 residues. Germline assignment: CDR1 DFQATT and CDR2 SNEGSKA (reference sequence). CDR3 sequence reads: CSAEGGTPDTQYF. The CDR3 DNA reads TGCAGTGCCGAAGGCGGGACCCCAGATACGCAGTATTTT.

This clonotype has more than one count but fewer than ten. The CDR3 region is CASSYLGQGGWDTQYF. The CDR3 DNA is TGTGCCAGCAGTTACCTGGGACAGGGAGGGTGGGATACGCAGTATTTT. This rearrangement joins TRBV6-5 to TRBJ2-3; 9 nucleotides match TRBD1. With V trimmed by 2 bases and J by 6 bases, 9 bases remained unmatched. This CDR3 has 16 residues. The germline CDR1 and CDR2 sequences are MNHEY and SVGAGI.

Ten or more counts support this clonotype. This sequence joins TRBV5-1 and TRBJ2-2, with D tentatively TRBD1 (5 bases). Germline V gene data show CDR1 as SGHRS and CDR2 as YFSETQ. The V and J ends lost 1 base and 6 bases respectively, with 13 bases between them. This CDR3 contains 15 residues. The CDR3 DNA reads as TGCGCCAGCAGCTTGAGGAGCTGGGGCGCCGGGGAGCTGTTTTTT. Translated: CASSLRSWGAGELFF. The variable domain in full, completed from reference TRBV5-1 and TRBJ2-2, reads KAGVTQTPRYLIKTRGQQVTLSCSPISGHRSVSWYQQTPGQGLQFLFEYFSETQRNKGNFPGRFSGRQFSNSRSEMNVSTLELGDSALYLCASSLRSWGAGELFFGEGSRLTVL.

The chain links TRBV19 to TRBJ2-1; 9 bases align to TRBD2. Germline V gene data show CDR1 as LNHDA and CDR2 as SQIVND (reference sequence). This CDR3 has 17 residues. V dropped 3 bases and J dropped 6; count of bases not matched to a gene: 12. CDR3 nucleotide sequence: TGTGCCAGTAGTATGGACCACCCCGGACTAGCGACCAATGAGCAGTTCTTC. Protein sequence: CASSMDHPGLATNEQFF.

Judged by abundance, this clonotype is large. This rearrangement joins TRBV11-2 to TRBJ2-1, with a possible D match to TRBD2 (6 bases). The germline gives CDR1 SGHAT, CDR2 FQNNGV. This CDR3 is built from 12 residues. V was trimmed by 5 bases and J by 9 bases, leaving 11 bases between them. The CDR3 is CASSTREIEQFF. The CDR3 bases are TGTGCCAGCAGCACCCGGGAGATTGAGCAGTTCTTC.

Comments on this clonotype: A much larger clonotype is one base distant, so this may be a read error. V gene TRBV9 combines with J gene TRBJ2-1, with D perhaps matching TRBD2 (5 bases). This CDR3 has 13 amino acids. From germline, CDR1 is SGDLS and CDR2 YYNGEE. The CDR3 region is CASSVVANNERFF. The CDR3 DNA sequence: TGTGCCAGCAGCGTCGTAGCGAACAATGAGCGGTTCTTC.

This clonotype was seen a handful of times. The chain carries TRBV20-1 and TRBJ2-7; 7 nucleotides agree with TRBD1. Germline V gene lookup returns CDR1 DFQATT and CDR2 SNEGSKA (reference sequence). The CDR3 loop spans 15 amino acids. Unmatched junction bases numbered 9, after V lost 0 bases and J lost 4 bases. The CDR3 sequence is CSARDYGGQTYEQYF. In DNA, the CDR3 is TGCAGTGCTAGAGATTATGGGGGACAGACATACGAGCAGTACTTC.

This clonotype was seen ten or more times. The chain is built from TRBV5-6 and TRBJ2-1, with 7 positions matching TRBD2. J gave up 0 bases and V 4 bases, and 10 bases lay outside the gene matches. CDR1 and CDR2 from the germline V gene are SGHDT and YYEEEE. The CDR3 runs to 17 residues. In DNA form, the CDR3 reads TGTGCCAGCAGCCCGCGACTAGCTCTCAGCTCCTACAATGAGCAGTTCTTC. Translated, it gives CASSPRLALSSYNEQFF.

There are a few counts of this clonotype. V is TRBV15 and J is TRBJ1-1; 8 bases are a match to TRBD1. V lost 4 bases and J lost 4; bases outside the gene matches: 5. The length of the CDR3 is 14 residues. Germline V lookup: CDR1 LNHNV, CDR2 YYDKDF (reference sequence). The CDR3 region is CATSINTGGTEAFF. As DNA, the CDR3 is TGTGCCACCAGCATAAACACAGGGGGCACTGAAGCTTTCTTT.